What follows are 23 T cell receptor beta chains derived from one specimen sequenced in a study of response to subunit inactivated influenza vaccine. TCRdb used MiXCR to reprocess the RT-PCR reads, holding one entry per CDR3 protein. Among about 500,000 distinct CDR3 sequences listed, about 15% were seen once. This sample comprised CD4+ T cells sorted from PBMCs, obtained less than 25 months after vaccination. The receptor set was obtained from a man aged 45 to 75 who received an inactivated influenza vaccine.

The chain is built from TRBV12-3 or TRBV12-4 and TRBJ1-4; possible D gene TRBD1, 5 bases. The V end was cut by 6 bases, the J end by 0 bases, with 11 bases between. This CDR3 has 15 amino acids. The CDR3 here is CASRTDISTNEKLFF. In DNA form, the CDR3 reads TGTGCCAGCAGAACGGACATCTCAACTAATGAAAAACTGTTTTTT.

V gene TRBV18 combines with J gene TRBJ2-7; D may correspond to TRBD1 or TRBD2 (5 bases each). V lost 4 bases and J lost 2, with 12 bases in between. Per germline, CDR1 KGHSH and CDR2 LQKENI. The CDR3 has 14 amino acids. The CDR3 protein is CASSRRDGTYEQYF. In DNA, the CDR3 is TGTGCCAGCTCACGCCGGGACGGGACCTACGAGCAGTACTTC. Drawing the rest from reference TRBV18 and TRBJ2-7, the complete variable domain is NAGVMQNPRHLVRRRGQEARLRCSPMKGHSHVYWYRQLPEEGLKFMVYLQKENIIDESGMPKERFSAEFPKEGPSILRIQQVVRGDSAAYFCASSRRDGTYEQYFGPGTRLTVT.

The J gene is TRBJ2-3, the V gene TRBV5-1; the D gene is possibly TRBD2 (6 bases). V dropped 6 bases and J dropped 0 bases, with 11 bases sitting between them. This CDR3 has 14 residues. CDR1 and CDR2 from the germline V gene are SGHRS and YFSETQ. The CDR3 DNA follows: TGCGCCAGCACCGGCGGGGCAAGCACAGATACGCAGTATTTT. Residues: CASTGGASTDTQYF. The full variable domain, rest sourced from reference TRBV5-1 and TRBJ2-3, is KAGVTQTPRYLIKTRGQQVTLSCSPISGHRSVSWYQQTPGQGLQFLFEYFSETQRNKGNFPGRFSGRQFSNSRSEMNVSTLELGDSALYLCASTGGASTDTQYFGPGTRLTVL.

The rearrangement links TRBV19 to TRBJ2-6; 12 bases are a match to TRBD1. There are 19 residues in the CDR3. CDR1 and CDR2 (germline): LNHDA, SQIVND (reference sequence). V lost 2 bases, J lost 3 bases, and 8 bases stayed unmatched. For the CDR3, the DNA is TGTGCCAGTAGTATACTACGGGACAGGGGGCTTAATGGGGCCAACGTCCTGACTTTC. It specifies CASSILRDRGLNGANVLTF.

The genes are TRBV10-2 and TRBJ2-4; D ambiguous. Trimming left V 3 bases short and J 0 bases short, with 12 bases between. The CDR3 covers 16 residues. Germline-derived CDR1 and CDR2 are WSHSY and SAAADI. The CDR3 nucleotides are TGCGCCAGCAGTGAATACCATACTTTAGCCAAAAACATTCAGTACTTC. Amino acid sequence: CASSEYHTLAKNIQYF.

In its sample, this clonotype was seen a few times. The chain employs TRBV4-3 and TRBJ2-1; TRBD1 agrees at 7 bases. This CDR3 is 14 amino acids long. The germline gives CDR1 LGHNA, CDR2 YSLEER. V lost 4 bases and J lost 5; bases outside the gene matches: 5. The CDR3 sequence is CASSPKGADNEQFF. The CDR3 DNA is TGCGCCAGCAGCCCGAAGGGGGCAGACAATGAGCAGTTCTTC.

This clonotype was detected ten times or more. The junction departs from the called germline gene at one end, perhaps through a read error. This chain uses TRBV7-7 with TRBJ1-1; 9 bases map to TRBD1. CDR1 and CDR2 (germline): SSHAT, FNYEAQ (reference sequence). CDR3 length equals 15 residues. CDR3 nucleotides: TGTGCTAGCAGCAAGCGGGACAGGGCGAACACTGAAGCTTTCTTT. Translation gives CASSKRDRANTEAFF.

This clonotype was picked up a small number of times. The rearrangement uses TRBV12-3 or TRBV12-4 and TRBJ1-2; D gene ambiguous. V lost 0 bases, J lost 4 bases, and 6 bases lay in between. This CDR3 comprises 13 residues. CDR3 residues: CASSLAKTYGYTF. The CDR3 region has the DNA TGTGCCAGCAGTTTAGCTAAAACCTATGGCTACACCTTC.

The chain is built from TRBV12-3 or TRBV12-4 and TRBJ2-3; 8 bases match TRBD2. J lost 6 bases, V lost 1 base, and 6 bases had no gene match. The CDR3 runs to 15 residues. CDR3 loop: CASSLGGGKFDTQYF. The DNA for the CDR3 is TGTGCCAGCAGTTTAGGCGGGGGGAAGTTCGATACGCAGTATTTT.

CDR3 sequence reads: CSASVAGGYEQYF. The CDR3 bases are TGCAGTGCTAGTGTAGCGGGGGGATACGAGCAGTACTTC. This chain links TRBV20-1 with TRBJ2-7, with 10 bases that match TRBD2. The CDR3 runs to 13 residues. V lost 3 bases to trimming and J lost 4 bases; unmatched junction nucleotides: 3. The germline V gene has CDR1 DFQATT and CDR2 SNEGSKA (reference sequence).

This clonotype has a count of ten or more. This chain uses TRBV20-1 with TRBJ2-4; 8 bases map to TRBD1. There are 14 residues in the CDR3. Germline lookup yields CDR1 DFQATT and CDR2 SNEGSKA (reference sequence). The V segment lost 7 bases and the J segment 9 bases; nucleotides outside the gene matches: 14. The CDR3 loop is CSVDGQGGVGIQYF. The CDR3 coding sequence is TGCAGTGTTGACGGACAGGGCGGGGTCGGCATTCAGTACTTC.

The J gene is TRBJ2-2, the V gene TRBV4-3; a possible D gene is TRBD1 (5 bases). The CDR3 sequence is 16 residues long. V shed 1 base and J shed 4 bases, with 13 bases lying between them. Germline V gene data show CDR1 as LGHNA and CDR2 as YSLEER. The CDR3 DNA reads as TGCGCCAGCAGCCAAGTTTCAGGGTTTGGCACCGGGGAGCTGTTTTTT. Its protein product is CASSQVSGFGTGELFF.

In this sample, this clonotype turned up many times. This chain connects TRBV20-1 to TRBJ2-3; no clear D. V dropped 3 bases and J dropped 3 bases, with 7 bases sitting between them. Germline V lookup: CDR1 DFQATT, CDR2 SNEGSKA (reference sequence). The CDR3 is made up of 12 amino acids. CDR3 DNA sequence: TGCAGTGCTAGCGCCGTGACAGATACGCAGTATTTT. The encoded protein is CSASAVTDTQYF.

Written as DNA, the CDR3 is TGTGCCAGCAGACCAGGGACCGGCTGGACGCAGTATTTT. Its protein product is CASRPGTGWTQYF. This chain links TRBV12-3 or TRBV12-4 with TRBJ2-3; D tentatively reads TRBD1 or TRBD2 (5 bases each). Trimming took off 6 bases at V and 9 bases at J, with 16 bases between the two ends. CDR3 length: 13 amino acids.

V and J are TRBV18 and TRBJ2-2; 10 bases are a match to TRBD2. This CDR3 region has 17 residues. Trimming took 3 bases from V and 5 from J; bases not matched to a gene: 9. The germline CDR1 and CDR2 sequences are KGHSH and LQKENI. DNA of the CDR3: TGTGCCAGCTCACCGATGACGGCTAGCGGGAGTACCGGGGAGCTGTTTTTT. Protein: CASSPMTASGSTGELFF.

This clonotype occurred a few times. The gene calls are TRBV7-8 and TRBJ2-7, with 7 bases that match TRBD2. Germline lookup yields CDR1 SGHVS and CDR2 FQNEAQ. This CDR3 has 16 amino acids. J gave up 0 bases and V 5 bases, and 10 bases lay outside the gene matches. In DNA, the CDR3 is TGTGCCAGCAGCCACGGGGGGTTAAGAAGCTCCTACGAGCAGTACTTC. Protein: CASSHGGLRSSYEQYF.

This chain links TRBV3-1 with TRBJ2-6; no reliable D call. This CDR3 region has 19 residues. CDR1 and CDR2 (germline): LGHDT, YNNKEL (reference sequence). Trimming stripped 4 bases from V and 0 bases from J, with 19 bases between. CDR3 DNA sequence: TGTGCCAGCAGCCTGGCTACGCTGGATTTAAGCTCTGGGGCCAACGTCCTGACTTTC. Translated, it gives CASSLATLDLSSGANVLTF.

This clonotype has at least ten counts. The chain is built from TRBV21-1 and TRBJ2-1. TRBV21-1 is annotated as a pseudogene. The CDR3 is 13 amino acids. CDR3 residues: CASSKGDLNEQFF. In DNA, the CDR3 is TGTGCCAGCAGCAAAGGGGACCTCAATGAGCAGTTCTTC.

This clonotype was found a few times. The CDR3: CASSNRDYPTDTQYF. The CDR3 region has the DNA TGCGCCAGCAGCAACCGGGACTACCCCACAGATACGCAGTATTTT. The chain has TRBV5-1 and TRBJ2-3, with 7 bases matching TRBD2. The CDR3 loop spans 15 amino acids. Unmatched junction bases numbered 7, after V lost 4 bases and J lost 2 bases. CDR1 and CDR2 (germline): SGHRS, YFSETQ.

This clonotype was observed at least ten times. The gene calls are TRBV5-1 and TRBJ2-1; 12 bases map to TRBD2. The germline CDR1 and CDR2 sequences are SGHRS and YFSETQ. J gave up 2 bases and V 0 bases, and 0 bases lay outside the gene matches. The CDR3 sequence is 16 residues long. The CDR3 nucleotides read TGCGCCAGCAGCTTGGGGACTAGCGGGGCCTACAATGAGCAGTTCTTC. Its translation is CASSLGTSGAYNEQFF.

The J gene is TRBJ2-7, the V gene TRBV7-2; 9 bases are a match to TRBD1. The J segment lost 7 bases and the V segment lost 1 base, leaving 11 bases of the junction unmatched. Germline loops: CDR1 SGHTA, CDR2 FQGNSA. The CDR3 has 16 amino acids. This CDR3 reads CASSLEFGTGRREQYF. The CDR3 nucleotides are TGTGCCAGCAGCTTAGAGTTCGGGACAGGGAGGCGAGAGCAGTACTTC.

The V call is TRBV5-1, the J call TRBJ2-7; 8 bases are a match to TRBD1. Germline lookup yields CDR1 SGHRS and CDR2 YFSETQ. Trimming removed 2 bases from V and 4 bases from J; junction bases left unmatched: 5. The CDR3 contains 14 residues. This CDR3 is CASSLVTGVYEQYF. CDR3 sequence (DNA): TGCGCCAGCAGCTTAGTGACAGGGGTATACGAGCAGTACTTC.

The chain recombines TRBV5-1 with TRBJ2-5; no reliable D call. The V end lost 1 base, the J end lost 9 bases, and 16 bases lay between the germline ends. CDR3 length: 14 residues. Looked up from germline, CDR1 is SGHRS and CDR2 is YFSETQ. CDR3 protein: CASSLILDAAAQYF. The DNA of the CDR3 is TGCGCCAGCAGCTTGATCTTGGATGCGGCGGCCCAGTACTTC. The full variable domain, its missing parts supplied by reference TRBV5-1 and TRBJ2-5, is KAGVTQTPRYLIKTRGQQVTLSCSPISGHRSVSWYQQTPGQGLQFLFEYFSETQRNKGNFPGRFSGRQFSNSRSEMNVSTLELGDSALYLCASSLILDAAAQYFGPGTRLLVL.